The next 23 T cell receptor beta chains were all read from a single sample in a study of blood T cell repertoires in COVID-19. The assay was immunoSEQ multiplex PCR, and TCRdb's table has in-frame clones only and misses some. The table includes roughly 40,000 clones, more than 70% detected once. What was sequenced was peripheral blood. These receptors came from a human donor in a cohort sampled during active COVID-19.

CDR3 loop: CASSPDRSQETQYF. The DNA of the CDR3 is TGTGCCAGCAGTCCCGACAGGAGCCAAGAGACCCAGTACTTC. The chain carries TRBV27 and TRBJ2-5; D is possibly TRBD1 (6 bases). The CDR3 consists of 14 residues. Germline V gives CDR1 MNHEY, CDR2 SMNVEV (reference sequence). The V end lost 5 bases, the J end lost 1 base, and 11 bases lay between the germline ends.

This clone appeared a single time. This chain links TRBV5-1 with TRBJ1-1; 7 bases are a match to TRBD1. The V segment lost 7 bases and the J segment 8 bases; nucleotides outside the gene matches: 14. The germline gives CDR1 SGHRS, CDR2 YFSETQ. The CDR3 loop spans 14 amino acids. CDR3 DNA sequence: TGCGCCAGCGCTGAGACAGGGCGGTCTACGGAAGCTTTCTTT. This gives the protein CASAETGRSTEAFF.

The rearrangement links TRBV14 to TRBJ2-2, with D possibly being TRBD1 (5 bases). The length of the CDR3 is 14 residues. The V gene lost 4 bases and the J gene lost 1 base, with 7 bases spanning the gap. Germline lookup yields CDR1 SGHDN and CDR2 FVKESK. Written as DNA, the CDR3 is TGTGCCAGCAGCCTCGGACAGAACACCGGGGAGCTGTTTTTT. Translation: CASSLGQNTGELFF.

The chain joins TRBV6-5 to TRBJ2-7; TRBD1 aligns across 7 bases. Germline V CDR1 and CDR2: MNHEY, SVGAGI. This CDR3 comprises 13 residues. With 8 bases clipped from V and 1 base from J, the junction kept 5 bases outside the gene matches. The CDR3 is CASLPGQSYEQYF. The CDR3 region has the DNA TGTGCCAGCTTACCGGGACAGTCCTACGAGCAGTACTTC.

The chain has TRBV5-1 and TRBJ2-3; 10 bases line up with TRBD2. Germline V CDR1 and CDR2: SGHRS, YFSETQ. This CDR3 spans 16 amino acids. V lost 4 bases to trimming and J lost 3 bases; unmatched junction nucleotides: 8. CDR3 nucleotide sequence: TGCGCCAGCAGCCCGGGGGCTAGCGGGGGAACAGATACGCAGTATTTT. Translated: CASSPGASGGTDTQYF.

The CDR3, as DNA: TGTGCCAGCGAGGACAGAACCTTTAGGGGCTACACCTTC. The encoded protein is CASEDRTFRGYTF. The chain has TRBV2 and TRBJ1-2, with D maybe TRBD1 (6 bases). V lost 8 bases and J lost 8, with 18 bases in between. This CDR3 contains 13 residues. CDR1 is SNHLY, CDR2 FYNNEI, per germline. Full variable domain (remainder filled in from reference TRBV2 and TRBJ1-2): EPEVTQTPSHQVTQMGQEVILRCVPISNHLYFYWYRQILGQKVEFLVSFYNNEISEKSEIFDDQFSVERPDGSNFTLKIRSTKLEDSAMYFCASEDRTFRGYTFGSGTRLTVV.

The chain combines TRBV7-3 with TRBJ2-2; 8 bases line up with TRBD1. The CDR3 extends over 17 amino acids. Germline assignment: CDR1 SGHTA and CDR2 FQGTGA. V gave up 0 bases and J gave up 5 bases; unmatched junction bases: 8. This CDR3 reads CASSLTGQGAVTGELFF. As DNA, the CDR3 is TGTGCCAGCAGCTTAACGGGTCAGGGGGCAGTTACCGGGGAGCTGTTTTTT. The full variable domain, rest sourced from reference TRBV7-3 and TRBJ2-2, is GAGVSQTPSNKVTEKGKYVELRCDPISGHTALYWYRQSLGQGPEFLIYFQGTGAADDSGLPNDRFFAVRPEGSVSTLKIQRTERGDSAVYLCASSLTGQGAVTGELFFGEGSRLTVL.

This sequence joins TRBV27 and TRBJ2-4, with a weak D call TRBD2 (7 bases). Germline values: CDR1 MNHEY, CDR2 SMNVEV (reference sequence). The CDR3 loop spans 15 amino acids. Deletions cut 4 bases from V and 8 bases from J, with 18 bases between. CDR3 sequence: CASSSHREGGDIQYF. CDR3 coding DNA: TGTGCCAGCAGTTCCCACAGGGAGGGGGGGGACATTCAGTACTTC.

This rearrangement joins TRBV29-1 to TRBJ2-3; TRBD2 aligns across 16 bases. The ends lost 1 base at V and 7 bases at J; junction bases unmatched: 11. CDR1 is SQVTM and CDR2 is ANQGSEA in the germline V gene. This CDR3 is built from 18 residues. Here the CDR3 DNA reads TGCAGCGTTGAAGGATTAGGGACTAGCGGGGGGGGCACGAATACGCAGTATTTT. Its translation is CSVEGLGTSGGGTNTQYF.

This clone was detected once. The chain recombines TRBV27 with TRBJ2-7, with a tentative D call TRBD1 (6 bases). This CDR3 contains 14 residues. Germline V gene data show CDR1 as MNHEY and CDR2 as SMNVEV (reference sequence). V was pared by 8 bases and J by 9 bases, with 23 bases between. The CDR3 is CASGPQGPSTRQYF. The CDR3 nucleotides are TGTGCCAGCGGACCACAGGGCCCTTCAACTCGGCAGTACTTC.

The CDR3 DNA reads as TGTGCCACTTTACCGGGACATCTTTTTAATCAGCCCCAGCATTTT. This gives the protein CATLPGHLFNQPQHF. The V and J genes are TRBV19 and TRBJ1-5, with a weak D call TRBD1 (6 bases). This CDR3 has 15 residues. The ends were cut back, 10 bases at V and 4 bases at J, with 20 bases in the middle. The V gene's germline CDR1 is LNHDA and CDR2 SQIVND (reference sequence).

This clone appeared a single time. This chain connects TRBV30 to TRBJ2-5; the D gene is possibly TRBD1 (5 bases). This CDR3 contains 13 residues. Germline values: CDR1 GTSNPN, CDR2 SVGIG (reference sequence). The V and J ends lost 2 bases and 7 bases respectively, with 14 bases between them. CDR3 loop: CAWSRRQSLTQYF. CDR3 in DNA: TGTGCCTGGAGTAGGAGACAGTCTCTGACCCAGTACTTC.

This clone was picked up one time. This rearrangement joins TRBV5-6 to TRBJ2-7, with a possible D match to TRBD2 (7 bases). The V gene lost 2 bases and the J gene lost 1 base, with 16 bases spanning the gap. CDR1 and CDR2 from the germline V gene are SGHDT and YYEEEE. The CDR3 sequence is 16 residues long. The CDR3 reads CASSLMSGGLSYEQYF. CDR3 in DNA: TGTGCCAGCAGCTTAATGTCCGGGGGGCTATCCTACGAGCAGTACTTC.

V gene TRBV5-8 combines with J gene TRBJ1-2; tentatively, D is TRBD1 (5 bases). Germline lookup yields CDR1 SGHTS and CDR2 YDEGEE. V was clipped by 5 bases and J by 4 bases, with 9 bases between them. The CDR3 spans 12 residues. The CDR3 loop is CASSPTGYGYTF. CDR3 in DNA: TGTGCCAGCAGTCCTACAGGCTATGGCTACACCTTC.

The chain is built from TRBV7-2 and TRBJ1-2; 8 bases are shared with TRBD1. The CDR3 has 15 residues. CDR1 and CDR2 (germline): SGHTA, FQGNSA. J lost 7 bases, V lost 4 bases, and 11 bases had no gene match. DNA for the CDR3: TGTGCCAGCAGCTCAAATCAGGGGGCGGGTAGTGGCTACACCTTC. Its translation is CASSSNQGAGSGYTF.

This clone appeared a single time. V and J are TRBV5-1 and TRBJ2-5; D is ambiguous. Germline V lookup: CDR1 SGHRS, CDR2 YFSETQ. This CDR3 contains 12 residues. Trimming stripped 0 bases from V and 5 bases from J, with 5 bases between. CDR3 DNA sequence: TGCGCCAGCAGCTTGGGTCGTGAGACCCAGTACTTC. Translation: CASSLGRETQYF.

This chain links TRBV3-1 (or the pseudogene TRBV3-2) with TRBJ2-1; TRBD2 aligns across 11 bases. V trimming: 9 bases; J trimming: 7 bases; junction bases outside the gene matches: 2. The CDR3 covers 12 residues. CDR1 is LGHDT and CDR2 is YNNKEL in the germline V gene (reference sequence). The CDR3 reads CASSGGANEQFF. CDR3 DNA sequence: TGTGCCAGTAGCGGGGGGGCGAATGAGCAGTTCTTC.

Written as DNA, the CDR3 is TGTGCCAGTCAAGGACAGGGGACGTCACCCCTCCACTTT. It codes for CASQGQGTSPLHF. This chain joins TRBV19 and TRBJ1-6; TRBD1 agrees at 9 bases. Trimming cost V 8 bases and J 10 bases; bases outside gene matches: 6. The germline V gene encodes CDR1 LNHDA and CDR2 SQIVND (reference sequence). This CDR3 spans 13 amino acids. The entire variable domain, with the rest obtained from reference TRBV19 and TRBJ1-6, is as follows: DGGITQSPKYLFRKEGQNVTLSCEQNLNHDAMYWYRQDPGQGLRLIYYSQIVNDFQKGDIAEGYSVSREKKESFPLTVTSAQKNPTAFYLCASQGQGTSPLHFGNGTRLTVT.

The chain combines TRBV7-6 with TRBJ1-1, with D unclear. The CDR3 loop spans 16 amino acids. With 5 bases removed from V and 3 bases from J, the gap between germline ends came to 19 bases. CDR1 and CDR2 from the germline V gene are SGHVS and FNYEAQ. CDR3 residues: CASSEYRPVMYTEAFF. As DNA, the CDR3 is TGTGCCAGCAGCGAATACAGACCAGTTATGTACACTGAAGCTTTCTTT.

This sequence joins TRBV24-1 and TRBJ1-5, with 9 bases that match TRBD1. The V segment lost 7 bases and the J segment 8 bases; nucleotides outside the gene matches: 5. This CDR3 contains 13 residues. Germline-derived CDR1 and CDR2 are KGHDR and SFDVKD. The CDR3 DNA sequence: TGTGCCACCAGCGGGACAGGGAGAAAGCCCCAGCATTTT. It codes for CATSGTGRKPQHF.

The chain couples TRBV11-2 to TRBJ2-2; D may be TRBD2 (6 bases). The CDR3 extends over 17 amino acids. CDR1 and CDR2 (germline): SGHAT, FQNNGV. Between the trimmed V and J ends, which lost 5 bases and 5 bases, there was a span of 21 bases. CDR3 residues: CASSPDGRGWETGELFF. The CDR3 DNA reads as TGTGCCAGCAGCCCTGATGGGCGGGGATGGGAAACCGGGGAGCTGTTTTTT.

V gene TRBV2 combines with J gene TRBJ2-1; D perhaps matches TRBD2 (6 bases). V lost 8 bases, J lost 0 bases, and 26 bases lay in between. Germline CDR1 SNHLY, CDR2 FYNNEI. The CDR3 runs 19 residues. The CDR3, as DNA: TGTGCCAGCTACCCTGACATAGGCGGGGTAATTAGCTCCTACAATGAGCAGTTCTTC. It is translated as CASYPDIGGVISSYNEQFF.

As to this clone: At one end, the junction sequence differs from germline, possibly due to a read error. This chain uses TRBV7-7 with TRBJ2-2; D might be TRBD2 (6 bases). Germline lookup yields CDR1 SSHAT and CDR2 FNYEAQ (reference sequence). This CDR3 is built from 18 residues. This chain's CDR3 is CASSLRGGLGGSTGELFF. DNA of the CDR3: TGTGCTAGCAGCTTACGTGGAGGGCTTGGTGGAAGCACCGGGGAGCTGTTTTTT.